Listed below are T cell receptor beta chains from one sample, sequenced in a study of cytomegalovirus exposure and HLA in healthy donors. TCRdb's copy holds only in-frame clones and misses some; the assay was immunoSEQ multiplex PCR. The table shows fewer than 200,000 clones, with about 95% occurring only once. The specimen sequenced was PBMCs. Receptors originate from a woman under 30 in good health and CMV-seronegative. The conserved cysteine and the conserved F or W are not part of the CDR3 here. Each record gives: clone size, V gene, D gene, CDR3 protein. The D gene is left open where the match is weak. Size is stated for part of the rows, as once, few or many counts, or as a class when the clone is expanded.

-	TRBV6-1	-	ASREGPDLNTEAF
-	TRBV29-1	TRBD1	SVGTGDQPQH
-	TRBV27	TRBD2	ASSRGGNAGNEQF
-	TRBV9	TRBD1	ASSPQGVSTDTQY
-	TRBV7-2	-	ASSSGLAKNIQY
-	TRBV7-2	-	ASSLDRENSPLH
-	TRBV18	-	ASSPTAGYFDGYT
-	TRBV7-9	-	ASSSLGGRNTEAF
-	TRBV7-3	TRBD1	ASSTGQPDTGELF
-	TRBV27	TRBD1	ASSFWGQGGRLDSPLH
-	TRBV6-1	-	ASLPEGVGTDTQY
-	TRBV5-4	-	ASSLGSGAGVYNEQF
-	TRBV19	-	ASSILPGGEGAQH
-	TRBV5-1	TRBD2	ASSLAGTSGIRGQF
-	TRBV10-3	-	AISESAGVEAF
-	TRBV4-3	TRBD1	ASSQVGTGYSVQY
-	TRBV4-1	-	ASRGANRETQY
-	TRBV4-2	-	ASSQVGGYEQY
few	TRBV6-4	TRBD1	ASSPGGGTGELF
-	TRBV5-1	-	ASSLVTSSYNEQF
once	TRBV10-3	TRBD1	AIRRDTSQGNYGYT
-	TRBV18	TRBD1	ASSDRENYGYT
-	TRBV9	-	ASSVAGGPSGNTIY
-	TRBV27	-	ASSLYGGGDVEAF
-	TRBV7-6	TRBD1	ASSLTLDRPRGYGYT
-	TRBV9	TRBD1	ASSITGATVEKLF
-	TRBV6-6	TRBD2	ASSPRRSGGSEQY
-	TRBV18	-	ASSPSLTDTQY
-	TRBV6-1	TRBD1	ASNARGLINEQF
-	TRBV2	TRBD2	ASTGTSGGADTQY
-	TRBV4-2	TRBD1	ASRDRGQHEQY
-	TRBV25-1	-	ASSDAGNVDTQY
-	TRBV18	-	ASSPLQAAMDITQY
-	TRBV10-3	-	AISSLGSTEAF
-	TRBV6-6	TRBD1	ASSYGGQYNEQF
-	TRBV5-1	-	ASSSSSHTQETQY
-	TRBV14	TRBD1	ASSRGQGRVDTQY
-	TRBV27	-	ASSLSGPLGGYGYT
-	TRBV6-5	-	ASRWTAGTEAF
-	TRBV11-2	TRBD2	ASSSISGGPYNEQF
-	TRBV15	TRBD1	ATSGRTLTGVDGYT